This T cell receptor beta chain was profiled in a study of sequential checkpoint blockade in melanoma. TCRdb keeps only in-frame clones here, not all; method: immunoSEQ multiplex PCR. In the table there are approximately 9,300 clones, 60% to 75% of which are singletons. This CDR3 spans 15 amino acids. Trimming removed 1 base from V and 7 bases from J, with 14 bases in between. Germline assignment: CDR1 MNHNS and CDR2 SASEGT. Regarding treatment: randomized to nivolumab then ipilimumab (arm A) or the reverse (arm B). The V and J genes are TRBV6-1 and TRBJ1-5; D is unclear. The input for sequencing was CD8+ T cells sorted from blood (inferred from file names), taken from a patient given nivolumab and ipilimumab in sequence. The TCR originated in a human donor with melanoma. CDR3 bases: TGTGCCAGCAGTGAAGAATCGGGAGGGAGCCAGCCCCAGCATTTT. Translation gives CASSEESGGSQPQHF.